This TCR beta chain stems from a study of blood T cell repertoires in COVID-19. Study information: The samples span acute and convalescent COVID-19 from the United States, Italy and Spain. Nucleic acid was either cDNA or gDNA, and it came from T cells, B-cell-depleted T cells, or PBMCs.

With V trimmed by 11 bases and J by 4 bases, 3 bases remained unmatched. The CDR3 contains 11 residues. Germline V gives CDR1 LNHDA, CDR2 SQIVND (reference sequence). Original data processing: Estimated nucleated cell counts came from reference gene primer amplification. TCRdb keeps only in-frame clones here, not all; method: immunoSEQ multiplex PCR. V, J and clone size are those of that table, while D and trimming were read from the DNA. The sample lists some 250,000 clones, around 86% occurring once. The chain uses TRBV19 and TRBJ1-2, with 8 bases fitting TRBD1. The TCR originated in a man aged 30 to 39 who had recovered from COVID-19. Sequencing input: peripheral blood. This chain's CDR3 is CAGQGRYGYTF. CDR3 nucleotides: TGTGCCGGACAGGGTCGCTATGGCTACACCTTC.